This TCR beta chain appears in the sequencing data of a study of spatial heterogeneity in lung cancer. This clonotype is classed as large. TCRdb itself ran the 5' RACE reads through MiXCR, one entry per CDR3 protein. The sample lists roughly 99,000 distinct CDR3 sequences, 15% to 20% occurring once. Time point of the sample: blood at routine non-recurrence follow-up after resection. Sequenced here: PBMCs, sampled at follow-up. The source is a male donor with early-stage non-small cell lung cancer.

This chain's CDR3 is CASSLVGGSGELFF. CDR3 nucleotides: TGTGCCAGCAGCTTAGTAGGAGGGTCCGGGGAGCTGTTTTTT. The rearrangement links TRBV7-9 to TRBJ2-2; possible D gene TRBD2, 6 bases. The germline gives CDR1 SEHNR, CDR2 FQNEAQ (reference sequence). The ends were cut back, 1 base at V and 6 bases at J, with 9 bases in the middle. The CDR3 consists of 14 residues. The entire variable domain, with the rest obtained from reference TRBV7-9 and TRBJ2-2, is as follows: DTGVSQNPRHKITKRGQNVTFRCDPISEHNRLYWYRQTLGQGPEFLTYFQNEAQLEKSRLLSDRFSAERPKGSFSTLEIQRTEQGDSAMYLCASSLVGGSGELFFGEGSRLTVL.